These 19 T cell receptor beta chains came from one sample sequenced in a study of beta chain features in type 1 diabetes. Expressed TCRB transcripts were sequenced because the isolated RNA had all been reverse transcribed beforehand. Data came from immunoSEQ multiplex PCR; TCRdb stores just in-frame clones and leaves some out. The repertoire holds hundreds of thousands of clones, with 10% to 12% as singletons. Material for sequencing was naive CD4+ T cells from blood. The receptors were gathered from a woman aged 18-35 years in good health.

This clone was seen at least ten times. The V call is TRBV21-1, the J call TRBJ2-7; the D segment call TRBD1 is taken from the table without a DNA check. TRBV21-1 is a documented pseudogene. The CDR3 is 14 residues long. The CDR3 region has the DNA TGTGCCAGCAGCAAAGCTGACAGGGCCTACGAGCAGTACGTC. Its translation is CASSKADRAYEQYV.

This chain connects TRBV15 to TRBJ2-1; the D gene is possibly TRBD1 (5 bases). V lost 0 bases and J 5 bases, leaving 23 bases between the germline ends. Germline assignment: CDR1 LNHNV and CDR2 YYDKDF (reference sequence). This CDR3 region has 19 residues. CDR3 DNA: TGTGCCACCAGCAGAGATCCTTTTAGGCAGGATGGGGCACACAATGAGCAGTTCTTC. Amino acid sequence: CATSRDPFRQDGAHNEQFF.

This clone was found a few times. This rearrangement joins TRBV5-1 to TRBJ2-7; the D gene is possibly TRBD1 (6 bases). Germline V gene sequence: CDR1 SGHRS, CDR2 YFSETQ. This CDR3 region has 14 residues. The ends were cut back, 2 bases at V and 11 bases at J, with 20 bases in the middle. CDR3 sequence (DNA): TGCGCCAGCAGCTTCCGGGACAAGGGCTGTGGGGAGTACGTC. Amino acids: CASSFRDKGCGEYV.

This chain connects TRBV18 to TRBJ2-1; unclear D gene. The germline gives CDR1 KGHSH, CDR2 LQKENI. V dropped 0 bases and J dropped 10 bases, with 10 bases sitting between them. The length of the CDR3 is 13 residues. Here the CDR3 reads CASSPPFGGEQFF. CDR3 DNA: TGTGCCAGCTCACCACCGTTCGGTGGAGAGCAGTTCTTC.

The chain recombines TRBV19 with TRBJ2-5; D remains unclear. The CDR3 has 13 residues. The V and J ends lost 5 bases and 5 bases respectively, with 12 bases between them. Per germline, CDR1 LNHDA and CDR2 SQIVND (reference sequence). The CDR3 spells CASSLPLGETQYF. CDR3 sequence (DNA): TGTGCCAGTAGTCTACCATTGGGTGAGACCCAGTACTTC. Using reference TRBV19 and TRBJ2-5 for the parts outside the CDR3, the full variable domain is DGGITQSPKYLFRKEGQNVTLSCEQNLNHDAMYWYRQDPGQGLRLIYYSQIVNDFQKGDIAEGYSVSREKKESFPLTVTSAQKNPTAFYLCASSLPLGETQYFGPGTRLLVL.

This clone was seen a few times. This sequence joins TRBV7-9 and TRBJ2-7; the D gene is possibly TRBD2 (5 bases). Germline CDR1 and CDR2: SEHNR and FQNEAQ (reference sequence). Trimming pared 9 bases from V and 4 bases from J, leaving 19 bases between. The CDR3 is 14 amino acids. Here the CDR3 DNA reads TGTGCCAGGGGTTTCGGGGATTGGAGATACGAGCAGTACGTC. Residues: CARGFGDWRYEQYV.

This clone turned up a few times. The chain couples TRBV7-6 to TRBJ2-1, with D unclear. The CDR3 runs to 15 residues. V lost 5 bases and J 0 bases, leaving 11 bases between the germline ends. In germline, CDR1 is SGHVS, CDR2 FNYEAQ. CDR3 region: CASSPRVNSYNEQFF. DNA of the CDR3: TGTGCCAGCAGCCCCCGGGTAAACTCCTACAATGAGCAGTTCTTC.

The V call is TRBV5-1, the J call TRBJ2-5; 7 nucleotides align to TRBD1. The CDR3 consists of 14 residues. V lost 4 bases, J lost 2 bases, and 5 bases stayed unmatched. The V gene's germline CDR1 is SGHRS and CDR2 YFSETQ. CDR3 amino acids: CASSKRDRQETQYF. The CDR3 coding sequence is TGCGCCAGCAGCAAGAGGGACAGACAAGAGACCCAGTACTTC.

This clone was observed a few times. The chain recombines TRBV9 with TRBJ2-7; D may correspond to TRBD1 or TRBD2 (5 bases each). The germline gives CDR1 SGDLS, CDR2 YYNGEE. Trimming removed 7 bases from V and 3 bases from J, with 14 bases in between. The CDR3 is 13 amino acids. As DNA, the CDR3 is TGTGCCAGCTCCCCGGGACCCAGCTACGAGCAGTACGTC. This encodes CASSPGPSYEQYV.

The chain links TRBV9 to TRBJ1-1, with TRBD1 matching 10 bases. After removal of 3 bases from V and 4 bases from J, the junction contained 3 bases not matched to a gene. Per germline, CDR1 SGDLS and CDR2 YYNGEE. There are 14 residues in the CDR3. CDR3 nucleotides: TGTGCCAGCAGCGGACAGGGGGCAGGCACTGAAGCTTTCTTT. It encodes CASSGQGAGTEAFF.

This clone has more than one count but fewer than ten. The chain uses TRBV23-1 and TRBJ2-2, with TRBD1 as a possible D gene (6 bases). TRBV23-1 is designated an ORF whose function remains uncertain. This CDR3 has 17 residues. V was pared by 3 bases and J by 0 bases, with 14 bases between. The CDR3 region is CASSHPKGDPNTGELFF. CDR3 DNA: TGCGCCAGCAGTCACCCGAAGGGGGACCCGAACACCGGGGAGCTGTTTTTT.

As regards this clone: Other DNA sequences in the sample encode the same CDR3. This rearrangement joins TRBV9 to TRBJ2-3; TRBD2 aligns across 8 bases. The germline gives CDR1 SGDLS, CDR2 YYNGEE. Trimming at V came to 0 bases and at J to 0 bases, leaving 0 bases not matched to a gene. This CDR3 is 15 amino acids long. The CDR3 region is CASSVAGGSTDTQYF. Written as DNA, the CDR3 is TGTGCCAGCAGCGTAGCGGGGGGGAGCACAGATACGCAGTATTTT.

This clone was detected a few times. The rearrangement joins TRBV5-1 to TRBJ2-1; 7 bases align to TRBD1. J gave up 2 bases and V 2 bases, and 7 bases lay outside the gene matches. The CDR3 consists of 16 residues. In germline, CDR1 is SGHRS, CDR2 YFSETQ. In nucleotides, the CDR3 is TGCGCCAGCAGCTTCCAGCCGGGACAGCCCTACAATGAGCAGTTCTTC. This encodes CASSFQPGQPYNEQFF.

This clone was seen more than once but under ten times. The genes are TRBV7-9 and TRBJ2-1, with 12 bases fitting TRBD2. The CDR3 loop spans 16 amino acids. Germline CDR1 reads SEHNR; CDR2 reads FQNEAQ (reference sequence). After removal of 6 bases from V and 3 bases from J, the junction contained 6 bases not matched to a gene. CDR3 protein: CASSHLAGGIYNEQFF. Written as DNA, the CDR3 is TGTGCCAGCAGTCATCTAGCGGGAGGGATCTACAATGAGCAGTTCTTC.

This clone has a handful of counts. This sample also contains other DNA sequences that code for the same CDR3. This rearrangement joins TRBV7-2 to TRBJ2-3, with unresolved D. Trimming took off 3 bases at V and 2 bases at J, with 3 bases between the two ends. Per germline, CDR1 SGHTA and CDR2 FQGNSA. This CDR3 has 12 residues. The CDR3 nucleotides read TGTGCCAGCAGCTTTTACACAGATACGCAGTATTTT. Protein: CASSFYTDTQYF.

On this clone itself: The identical CDR3 is also encoded by other nucleotide sequences in the sample. The rearrangement joins TRBV9 to TRBJ2-1; D ambiguous. Per germline, CDR1 SGDLS and CDR2 YYNGEE. Trimming cost V 0 bases and J 3 bases, with 4 bases left between them. This CDR3 has 13 residues. CDR3 residues: CASSVDSYNEQFF. The CDR3 bases are TGTGCCAGCAGCGTAGACAGCTACAATGAGCAGTTCTTC.

This clone was observed a handful of times. This chain connects TRBV18 to TRBJ2-7; a possible D gene is TRBD2 (6 bases). Germline CDR1 KGHSH, CDR2 LQKENI. The V and J ends lost 2 bases and 6 bases respectively, with 11 bases between them. The CDR3 runs 13 residues. Here the CDR3 DNA reads TGTGCCAGCTCACCAAGTAAGGGAGGCGAGCAGTACGTC. Translation gives CASSPSKGGEQYV.

The table lists this clone with a few counts. The chain carries TRBV4-1 and TRBJ2-5; the match to TRBD2 covers 8 bases. V lost 2 bases to trimming and J lost 6 bases; unmatched junction nucleotides: 5. CDR3 size: 14 residues. Looked up from germline, CDR1 is MGHRA and CDR2 is YSYEKL. The CDR3 DNA reads as TGCGCCAGCAGCCAACCGGGGGGGCGGCAGACCCAGTACTTC. Translated: CASSQPGGRQTQYF.

The gene calls are TRBV28 and TRBJ1-5, with D unresolved. Trimming removed 6 bases at V and 2 bases at J, with 5 bases between. Germline-derived CDR1 and CDR2 are MDHEN and SYDVKM. The CDR3 runs to 12 residues. CDR3 protein: CASRGGNQPQHF. In DNA, the CDR3 is TGTGCCAGCAGGGGCGGCAATCAGCCCCAGCATTTT.